Shown below are 16 T cell receptor beta chains from a single sample sequenced in a study of long-term antiretroviral therapy in people with HIV. Investigators performed immunoSEQ version v3.0 at survey level. TCRdb keeps only in-frame clones here, not all; method: immunoSEQ multiplex PCR. The repertoire includes over 35,000 clones, 80% of them detected once, and 5.8% sits in the top ten. The sequencing here drew on unsorted PBMCs, taken 3.4 years after starting antiretroviral therapy. These receptors came from a young man with HIV.

The chain joins TRBV21-1 to TRBJ2-1; TRBD2 is taken as the D call from the table, unchecked against the DNA. TRBV21-1 is tagged as a pseudogene. The CDR3 totals 12 residues. CDR3 loop: CASSNEGDEQFF. The CDR3 region has the DNA TGTGCCAGCAGCAACGAGGGTGATGAGCAGTTCTTC.

The chain has TRBV9 and TRBJ1-2; weak D call: TRBD1 (6 bases). Trimming cost V 2 bases and J 3 bases, with 20 bases left between them. The CDR3 runs 17 residues. Germline loops: CDR1 SGDLS, CDR2 YYNGEE. CDR3 residues: CASSVYLGGPLDYGYTF. In DNA form, the CDR3 reads TGTGCCAGCAGCGTCTATTTGGGGGGGCCTCTCGACTATGGCTACACCTTC. The full variable domain, rest sourced from reference TRBV9 and TRBJ1-2, is DSGVTQTPKHLITATGQRVTLRCSPRSGDLSVYWYQQSLDQGLQFLIQYYNGEERAKGNILERFSAQQFPDLHSELNLSSLELGDSALYFCASSVYLGGPLDYGYTFGSGTRLTVV.

The V and J genes are TRBV28 and TRBJ1-1; the D gene is possibly TRBD1 (5 bases). Germline V lookup: CDR1 MDHEN, CDR2 SYDVKM. V shed 6 bases and J shed 12 bases, with 17 bases lying between them. CDR3 size: 12 residues. The DNA for the CDR3 is TGTGCCAGCAGGGGCGGGGGTGTCATTACTTTCTTT. This codes for CASRGGGVITFF.

This clone was recorded once. This chain connects TRBV7-2 to TRBJ2-3; D uncertain. CDR3 size: 13 residues. Trimming left V 8 bases short and J 1 base short, with 10 bases between. CDR1 and CDR2 (germline): SGHTA, FQGNSA. The CDR3 bases are TGTGCCAGCGGCCACCTGGGCACAGATACGCAGTATTTT. Its protein is CASGHLGTDTQYF.

The chain links TRBV10-3 to TRBJ2-7; D unresolved. The CDR3 spans 14 residues. CDR1 ENHRY and CDR2 SYGVKD come from the germline V gene. V lost 5 bases and J 5 bases, leaving 16 bases between the germline ends. CDR3 sequence reads: CAISPRPPPNEQYF. CDR3 DNA: TGTGCCATCAGTCCCCGTCCTCCTCCCAACGAGCAGTACTTC.

This chain links TRBV11-2 with TRBJ2-7; D unclear. CDR1 and CDR2 from the germline V gene are SGHAT and FQNNGV. The CDR3 totals 14 residues. Trimming cost V 4 bases and J 3 bases, with 13 bases left between them. The CDR3 spells CASSYYWANYEQYF. The DNA of the CDR3 is TGTGCCAGCAGCTATTACTGGGCTAACTACGAGCAGTACTTC.

The CDR3: CASSPIPGQGTYEQYF. The CDR3 region has the DNA TGTGCCAGCAGTCCTATTCCCGGACAGGGGACCTACGAGCAGTACTTC. The chain has TRBV27 and TRBJ2-7; 9 positions agree with TRBD1. The CDR3 has 16 amino acids. J lost 2 bases, V lost 5 bases, and 10 bases had no gene match. In germline, CDR1 is MNHEY, CDR2 SMNVEV (reference sequence).

Here the CDR3 reads CASSLLGGNVGNEQFF. Here the CDR3 DNA reads TGTGCCAGCAGCTTGCTAGGGGGAAACGTGGGCAATGAGCAGTTCTTC. The chain has TRBV11-3 and TRBJ2-1; D might be TRBD1 (6 bases). CDR3 length: 16 amino acids. Germline loops: CDR1 SGHNT, CDR2 YENEEA. The V gene lost 3 bases and the J gene lost 6 bases, with 18 bases spanning the gap.

This clone has more than one count but fewer than ten. This chain connects TRBV5-1 to TRBJ2-7; 9 bases line up with TRBD1. This CDR3 comprises 15 residues. Germline CDR1 is SGHRS and CDR2 is YFSETQ. V was pared by 1 base and J by 5 bases, with 7 bases of the junction left unmatched. This CDR3 reads CASSLFGQGLNEQYF. Written as DNA, the CDR3 is TGCGCCAGCAGCTTGTTCGGACAGGGGCTGAACGAGCAGTACTTC.

The chain uses TRBV7-9 and TRBJ2-1, with 10 bases identical to TRBD1. The CDR3 is made up of 17 amino acids. Per germline, CDR1 SEHNR and CDR2 FQNEAQ (reference sequence). Trimming took 5 bases from V and 1 from J; bases not matched to a gene: 8. In DNA form, the CDR3 reads TGTGCCAGCAGCCCTTCGGCGGGACAGGGGTCCTACAATGAGCAGTTCTTC. Translation gives CASSPSAGQGSYNEQFF. The whole variable domain, remainder taken from reference TRBV7-9 and TRBJ2-1, is DTGVSQNPRHKITKRGQNVTFRCDPISEHNRLYWYRQTLGQGPEFLTYFQNEAQLEKSRLLSDRFSAERPKGSFSTLEIQRTEQGDSAMYLCASSPSAGQGSYNEQFFGPGTRLTVL.

J is TRBJ2-7 and V is TRBV6-1; 9 nucleotides line up with TRBD2. With 4 bases clipped from V and 1 base from J, the junction kept 2 bases outside the gene matches. This CDR3 contains 14 residues. Germline V gene sequence: CDR1 MNHNS, CDR2 SASEGT. Here the CDR3 reads CASSALAGSYEQYF. Written as DNA, the CDR3 is TGTGCCAGCAGTGCGCTAGCGGGGTCCTACGAGCAGTACTTC.

The chain is built from TRBV9 and TRBJ2-5, with 13 bases matching TRBD2. Germline trimming cut 4 bases from V and 5 bases from J; bases unmatched to any gene: 5. Looked up from germline, CDR1 is SGDLS and CDR2 is YYNGEE. The CDR3 is 15 amino acids. The CDR3 nucleotides are TGTGCCAGCAGCCCAGGGACTAGCGGGATCGAGACCCAGTACTTC. Translated, it gives CASSPGTSGIETQYF.

This rearrangement joins TRBV7-9 to TRBJ2-7, with 13 bases matching TRBD2. With V trimmed by 5 bases and J by 6 bases, 4 bases remained unmatched. CDR3 size: 14 residues. Germline lookup yields CDR1 SEHNR and CDR2 FQNEAQ (reference sequence). The CDR3 nucleotides are TGTGCCAGCAGCGATGGACTAGCGGGAGTCGAGCAGTACTTC. This encodes CASSDGLAGVEQYF.

This chain uses TRBV28 with TRBJ2-7; perhaps TRBD1 as D (5 bases). Trimming pared 9 bases from V and 0 bases from J, leaving 9 bases between. The CDR3 has 12 residues. From germline, CDR1 is MDHEN and CDR2 SYDVKM. The CDR3 protein is CASQDTSYEQYF. As DNA, the CDR3 is TGTGCCAGTCAGGACACCTCCTACGAGCAGTACTTC. Combining the CDR3 with reference TRBV28 and TRBJ2-7 gives the whole variable domain DVKVTQSSRYLVKRTGEKVFLECVQDMDHENMFWYRQDPGLGLRLIYFSYDVKMKEKGDIPEGYSVSREKKERFSLILESASTNQTSMYLCASQDTSYEQYFGPGTRLTVT.

This clone has just a few counts. The chain has TRBV4-3 and TRBJ2-7; 10 bases map to TRBD1. V lost 3 bases and J lost 4; bases outside the gene matches: 6. This CDR3 comprises 15 residues. Per the germline V gene, CDR1 is LGHNA and CDR2 is YSLEER. In DNA, the CDR3 is TGCGCCAGCAGCCAGTCGACAGGGGGCATGTACGAGCAGTACTTC. It translates to CASSQSTGGMYEQYF.

This clone was seen a few times. The chain employs TRBV18 and TRBJ2-7, with TRBD1 matching 7 bases. J gave up 7 bases and V 1 base, and 7 bases lay outside the gene matches. The length of the CDR3 is 14 residues. Germline V lookup: CDR1 KGHSH, CDR2 LQKENI. CDR3 protein: CASSPQGAQKEQYF. CDR3 in DNA: TGTGCCAGCTCACCACAGGGGGCGCAGAAAGAGCAGTACTTC. The full variable domain, rest sourced from reference TRBV18 and TRBJ2-7, is NAGVMQNPRHLVRRRGQEARLRCSPMKGHSHVYWYRQLPEEGLKFMVYLQKENIIDESGMPKERFSAEFPKEGPSILRIQQVVRGDSAAYFCASSPQGAQKEQYFGPGTRLTVT.